This T cell receptor beta chain was recovered during a study of read filtering for tumor transcriptome and immune sequencing. This clonotype was counted at least ten times. CDR1 and CDR2 from the germline V gene are MNHEY and SVGAGI. CDR3 length: 17 amino acids. With V trimmed by 6 bases and J by 5 bases, 13 bases remained unmatched. From roughly 400 ng of RNA, a library with molecular barcoded alpha/delta and beta/gamma adaptors was made. TCRdb recomputed calls from the reads with MiXCR, one row per CDR3 protein. This sample has around 41,000 distinct CDR3 sequences, with 12% to 15% found just once. The specimen was a population of CD138-negative cells sorted from bone marrow. This receptor was taken from a donor older than 35 with multiple myeloma. The chain combines TRBV6-5 with TRBJ2-2; TRBD1 aligns across 9 bases. The CDR3 sequence: CASRPASGDRATGELFF. In DNA form, the CDR3 reads TGTGCCAGCAGGCCAGCCAGCGGGGACAGGGCGACCGGGGAGCTGTTTTTT.